The 13 T cell receptor beta chains below come from one sample, sequenced in a study of T-cell reconstitution after alpha-beta-depleted transplantation in children. TCRbeta library construction was performed incorporating unique molecular identifiers. TCRdb re-derived calls from the PCR reads in MiXCR, one entry per CDR3 protein. The table records around 210,000 distinct CDR3 sequences, roughly 7% of them present only once. Specimen: PBMCs, collected before TCRalphabeta/CD19-depleted stem cell transplant. All receptors come from a boy under 10 years old with acute lymphoblastic leukemia, due to receive a stem cell transplant.

This clonotype was picked up many times. V is TRBV20-1 and J is TRBJ1-1; possible D gene TRBD1, 5 bases. Germline V gene data show CDR1 as DFQATT and CDR2 as SNEGSKA (reference sequence). The V end was cut by 6 bases, the J end by 2 bases, with 13 bases between. The CDR3 runs to 13 residues. The CDR3: CSAWGPLNTEAFF. The CDR3 nucleotides read TGCAGTGCATGGGGACCTTTAAACACTGAAGCTTTCTTT.

This clonotype was detected many times. The chain recombines TRBV12-3 or TRBV12-4 with TRBJ2-1; D might be TRBD2 (6 bases). The CDR3 runs 16 residues. Trimming pared 0 bases from V and 5 bases from J, leaving 14 bases between. The CDR3: CASSLALGDFDNEQFF. The CDR3 DNA is TGTGCCAGCAGTTTAGCGCTCGGGGACTTTGACAATGAGCAGTTCTTC.

This clonotype occurred many times. The chain joins TRBV5-1 to TRBJ2-1, with 10 positions matching TRBD2. CDR3 size: 17 residues. V gave up 7 bases and J gave up 5 bases; unmatched junction bases: 15. CDR1 is SGHRS, CDR2 YFSETQ, per germline. CDR3 nucleotide sequence: TGCGCCAGCTTCCCGTGGCCCCAGCGGGAGGGAGACAATGAGCAGTTCTTC. Protein sequence: CASFPWPQREGDNEQFF.

This clonotype was observed many times. This chain uses TRBV6-5 with TRBJ2-5; no reliable D call. Germline CDR1 and CDR2: MNHEY and SVGAGI. Trimming pared 2 bases from V and 4 bases from J, leaving 14 bases between. There are 15 residues in the CDR3. CDR3 sequence: CASSYDSRLTETQYF. CDR3 sequence (DNA): TGTGCCAGCAGTTACGATAGCCGGCTTACAGAGACCCAGTACTTC.

The chain employs TRBV25-1 and TRBJ2-1, with TRBD2 matching 11 bases. This CDR3 region has 15 residues. CDR1 MGHDK and CDR2 SYGVNS come from the germline V gene. Unmatched junction bases numbered 7, after V lost 3 bases and J lost 9 bases. CDR3 DNA: TGTGCCAGCAGTGACTACCTAGCGGGAGGTAGTGAGCAGTTCTTC. Translation: CASSDYLAGGSEQFF.

This clonotype turned up a few times. This chain uses TRBV10-2 with TRBJ2-2, with 8 positions matching TRBD2. The germline V gene encodes CDR1 WSHSY and CDR2 SAAADI. V shed 8 bases, J shed 6 bases, and the junction held 11 bases outside the gene matches. The CDR3 is 15 amino acids. CDR3 residues: CASAKQREFAGELFF. In nucleotides, the CDR3 is TGCGCCAGCGCCAAACAGCGGGAGTTTGCCGGGGAGCTGTTTTTT.

The chain carries TRBV27 and TRBJ2-5, with D uncertain. Trimming took 6 bases from V and 2 from J, leaving 16 bases between them. This CDR3 comprises 15 residues. Germline CDR1 is MNHEY and CDR2 is SMNVEV (reference sequence). DNA for the CDR3: TGTGCCAGCAGGAAGACGGACCGGGCTCAAGAGACCCAGTACTTC. This encodes CASRKTDRAQETQYF.

This sequence joins TRBV6-5 and TRBJ1-2; no definite D call. The ends were cut back, 6 bases at V and 3 bases at J, with 26 bases in the middle. Looked up from germline, CDR1 is MNHEY and CDR2 is SVGAGI. The CDR3 length is 18 residues. The DNA of the CDR3 is TGTGCCAGCAGATTAGTTACTACATCTTGGTCGTCCCACTATGGCTACACCTTC. This sequence encodes CASRLVTTSWSSHYGYTF.

The sample holds many counts of this clonotype. The chain recombines TRBV11-2 with TRBJ1-2; 10 nucleotides agree with TRBD1. The germline gives CDR1 SGHAT, CDR2 FQNNGV. The CDR3 spans 16 residues. The V gene end was trimmed by 7 bases and the J gene end by 4 bases; junction bases not matched to a gene: 12. The CDR3 sequence is CASTLNMGQGTYGYTF. CDR3 sequence (DNA): TGTGCCAGCACCCTTAATATGGGACAGGGGACCTATGGCTACACCTTC.

This clonotype occurred a few times. The V call is TRBV20-1, the J call TRBJ2-7, with 8 bases lining up with TRBD2. Germline loops: CDR1 DFQATT, CDR2 SNEGSKA (reference sequence). With V trimmed by 3 bases and J by 2 bases, 9 bases remained unmatched. The CDR3 extends over 15 amino acids. The CDR3 nucleotides are TGCAGTGCTAGTGACCCCGGGACTAGAACCTACGAGCAGTACTTC. It is translated as CSASDPGTRTYEQYF.

Many counts were recorded for this clonotype. The gene calls are TRBV5-1 and TRBJ2-1; 7 nucleotides line up with TRBD1. The CDR3 loop spans 14 amino acids. Germline CDR1 and CDR2: SGHRS and YFSETQ. V shed 0 bases, J shed 3 bases, and the junction held 0 bases outside the gene matches. The CDR3 bases are TGCGCCAGCAGCTTGGACAGGGGCTACAATGAGCAGTTCTTC. Translation: CASSLDRGYNEQFF.

This clonotype was counted a few times. The V and J genes are TRBV4-3 and TRBJ2-7; weak D call: TRBD2 (6 bases). CDR3 length equals 16 residues. In germline, CDR1 is LGHNA, CDR2 YSLEER. The V gene lost 0 bases and the J gene lost 2 bases, with 14 bases spanning the gap. DNA of the CDR3: TGCGCCAGCAGCCAAGATCTAGGACTACCAACCTACGAGCAGTACTTC. Translation gives CASSQDLGLPTYEQYF.

This clonotype has at least ten counts. The CDR3 protein is CASSQDGREAVGKTQYF. CDR3 nucleotide sequence: TGTGCCAGCAGCCAAGATGGGAGGGAGGCGGTGGGAAAGACCCAGTACTTC. The chain is built from TRBV3-1 and TRBJ2-5, with 7 bases identical to TRBD2. CDR1 is LGHDT and CDR2 is YNNKEL in the germline V gene (reference sequence). The V gene end was trimmed by 0 bases and the J gene end by 6 bases; junction bases not matched to a gene: 13. The CDR3 has 17 amino acids.